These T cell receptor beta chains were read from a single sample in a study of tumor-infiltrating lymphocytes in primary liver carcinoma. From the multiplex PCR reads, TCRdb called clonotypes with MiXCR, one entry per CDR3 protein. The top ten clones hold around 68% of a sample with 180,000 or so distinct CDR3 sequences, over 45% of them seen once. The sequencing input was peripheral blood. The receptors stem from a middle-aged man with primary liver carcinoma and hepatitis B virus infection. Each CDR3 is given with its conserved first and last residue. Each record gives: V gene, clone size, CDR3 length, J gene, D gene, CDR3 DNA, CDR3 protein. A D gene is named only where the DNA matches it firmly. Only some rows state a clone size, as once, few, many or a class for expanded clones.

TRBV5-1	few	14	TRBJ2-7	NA	TGCGCCAGCAGCATGGACGACCGGACCTACGAGCAGTACTTC	CASSMDDRTYEQYF
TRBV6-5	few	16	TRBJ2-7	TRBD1	TGTGCCAGCAGTTACTCCGGCGGGGACAGGGCCTACGAGCAGTACTTC	CASSYSGGDRAYEQYF
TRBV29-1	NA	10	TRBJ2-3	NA	TGCATCGTTGTTCAGCATACGCAATATTTT	CIVVQHTQYF
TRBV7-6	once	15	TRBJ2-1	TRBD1	TGTGCCAGCAGCTTAGGGACAGGGCCCTACAATGAGCAGTTCTTC	CASSLGTGPYNEQFF
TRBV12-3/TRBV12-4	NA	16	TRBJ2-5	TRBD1	TGTGCCAGCAATTTAGGACAGGGTACCTACCAAGAGACCCAGTACTTC	CASNLGQGTYQETQYF
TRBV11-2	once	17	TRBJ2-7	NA	TGTGTCAGCAACTTAGAGTTCGTCCCGACCCCCTCCTACGAGCAGTACTTC	CVSNLEFVPTPSYEQYF
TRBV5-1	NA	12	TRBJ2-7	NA	TGCGTCAGCAGCTTGTCCGGGAACGAGCAGTACTTC	CVSSLSGNEQYF
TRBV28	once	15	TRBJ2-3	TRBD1	TGTGCCAGCAGTATATACCAGGGGGCCGAAGATACGCAGTATTTT	CASSIYQGAEDTQYF
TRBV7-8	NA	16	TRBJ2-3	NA	TGTGCCAGCAGCGCCCAGCCAGACCTTTCCAATCAGCCCCAGTATTTT	CASSAQPDLSNQPQYF
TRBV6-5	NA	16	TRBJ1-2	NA	TGTGCCAGCAGCCCATCCGGAGGACAGCCTTTCGATGGCTACACCTTC	CASSPSGGQPFDGYTF
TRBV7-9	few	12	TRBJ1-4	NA	TGTGCCAGCAGGCGGACGGATGAAAAACTGTTTTTT	CASRRTDEKLFF
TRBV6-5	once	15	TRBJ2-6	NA	TGTGCCAGCAGTTACTCGGCGGTTGGGGCCAACGTCCTGACTTTC	CASSYSAVGANVLTF
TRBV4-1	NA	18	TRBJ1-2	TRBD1	TGCGCCAGCAGCCAAGAATGCGGACAGGGCGACAGGAGCTATGGCTACACCTTC	CASSQECGQGDRSYGYTF
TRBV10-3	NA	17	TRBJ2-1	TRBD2	TGTGCCATCAGGAGTACCGCTAGCGGGAGGACGATGAATGAGCAGTTCTTC	CAIRSTASGRTMNEQFF
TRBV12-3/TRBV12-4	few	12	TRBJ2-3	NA	TGTGCCAGCAGTCCCATAGTTGATACGCAGTATTTT	CASSPIVDTQYF
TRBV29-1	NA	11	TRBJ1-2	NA	TGCAGCGTTTGGAGTCAGGATGGCTACACCTTC	CSVWSQDGYTF
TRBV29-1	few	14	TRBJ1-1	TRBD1	TGCAGCGTTAGGACAGGGGGAATGAACACTGAAGCTTTCTTT	CSVRTGGMNTEAFF
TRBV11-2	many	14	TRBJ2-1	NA	TGTGCCAGCAGCTTAGGTCAGTCCTACAATGAGCAGTTCTTC	CASSLGQSYNEQFF
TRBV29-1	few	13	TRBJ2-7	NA	TGCAGCGTTGAAGGCACAGGACGCAGCGAGCAGTACTTC	CSVEGTGRSEQYF
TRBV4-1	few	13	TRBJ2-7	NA	TGCGCCAGCAGCCAGGGGGTCTCCTACGAGCAGTACTTC	CASSQGVSYEQYF
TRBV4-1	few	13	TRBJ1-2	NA	TGCGCCAGCAGCCAGGTTCAAGGCTATGGCTACACCTTC	CASSQVQGYGYTF
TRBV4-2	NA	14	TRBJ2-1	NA	TGTGCCAGCAGCCAGCAGGGGAGCCACAATGAGCAGTTCTTC	CASSQQGSHNEQFF
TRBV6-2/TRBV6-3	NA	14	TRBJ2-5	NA	TGTGCCTGCAGTTACCCACGGACTATTGAGACCCAGTACTTC	CACSYPRTIETQYF
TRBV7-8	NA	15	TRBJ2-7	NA	TGTGCCAGCAGATTGAGGAGCCTGGGACACTACGAGCAGTACTTC	CASRLRSLGHYEQYF
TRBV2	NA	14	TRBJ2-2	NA	TGTGCCAGCAGTGAAAAAGGAAACACCGGGGAGCTGTTTTTT	CASSEKGNTGELFF
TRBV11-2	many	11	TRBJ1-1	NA	TGTGCCAGCCAGAGGGGAGAGAGGGCTTTCTTT	CASQRGERAFF
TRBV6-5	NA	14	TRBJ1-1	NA	TGTGCCAGCAGTGACAGGCCCCGGAGGACTGAAGCTTTCTTT	CASSDRPRRTEAFF
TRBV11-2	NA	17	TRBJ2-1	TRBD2	TGTGCCAGCAGCTCCTCCCTGGGACTAGCGGGGAACAATGAGCAGTTCTTC	CASSSSLGLAGNNEQFF
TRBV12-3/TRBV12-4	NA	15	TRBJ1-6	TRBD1	TGTGCCAGCAGTCCCGGGACAGGGGCGAATTCACCCCTCCACTTT	CASSPGTGANSPLHF
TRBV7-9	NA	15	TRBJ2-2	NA	TGTGCCAGCAGCTTTCAGGGGATGAACACCGGGGAGCTGTTTTTT	CASSFQGMNTGELFF
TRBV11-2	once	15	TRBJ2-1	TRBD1	TGTGCCGGCACCCCGGAGACAGGGGACTACAATGAGCAGTTCTTC	CAGTPETGDYNEQFF
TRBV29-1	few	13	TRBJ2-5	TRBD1	TGCAGCGCCGTGGGTACAGGGGGCGAGACCCAGTACTTC	CSAVGTGGETQYF
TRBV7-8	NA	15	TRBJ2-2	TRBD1	TGTGCCAGCAGCCACGCAGGGGGTGGCACCGGGGAGCTGTTTTTT	CASSHAGGGTGELFF
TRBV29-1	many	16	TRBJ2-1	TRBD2	TGCAGCGTTCTTACCCCTAGCGGGAGGGCATTAGATGAGCAGTTCTTC	CSVLTPSGRALDEQFF
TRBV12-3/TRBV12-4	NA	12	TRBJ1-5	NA	TGTGCCAGCAGCCCAGACAATCAGCCCCAGCATTTT	CASSPDNQPQHF
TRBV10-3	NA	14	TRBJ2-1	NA	TGTGCCATCAGCGACACTTCGATCACCAATGAGCAGTTCTTC	CAISDTSITNEQFF
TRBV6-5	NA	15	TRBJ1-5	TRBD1	TGTGCCAGCAGTTACTCGCCAGGGGGTGGCCATCCCCAGCATTTT	CASSYSPGGGHPQHF
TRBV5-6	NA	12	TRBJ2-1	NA	TGTGCCAGCACCGTACAGACAAGCGTGCAGTTCTTC	CASTVQTSVQFF
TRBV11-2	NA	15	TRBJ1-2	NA	TGTGCCAGCGGCCTAGAGAGCAGTATCCTGCATGTCTACACCTTC	CASGLESSILHVYTF
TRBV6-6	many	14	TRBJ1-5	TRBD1	TGTGCCAGCACTGAACAGGGGTCCGGTCAGCCCCAGCATTTT	CASTEQGSGQPQHF
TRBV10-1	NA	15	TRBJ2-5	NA	TGCGCCAGCAGTGAAAGGGACGGCCCCAGTGAGACCCAGTACTTC	CASSERDGPSETQYF
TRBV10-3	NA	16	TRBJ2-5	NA	TGTGCCATCAGTGAGTCGGCGGGGACACCCCAAGAGACCCAGTACTTC	CAISESAGTPQETQYF
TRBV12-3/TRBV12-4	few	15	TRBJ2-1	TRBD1	TGTGCCAGCAGTTTAGGGGACAGGGCGAACAATGAGCAGTTCTTC	CASSLGDRANNEQFF
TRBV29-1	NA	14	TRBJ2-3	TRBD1	TGCAGCGATTCCCAGGGGGCACTAGCAGATACGCAGTATTTT	CSDSQGALADTQYF
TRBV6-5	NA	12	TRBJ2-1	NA	TGTGCCAGCAGTTACCGGGGGAATGAGCAGTTCTTC	CASSYRGNEQFF
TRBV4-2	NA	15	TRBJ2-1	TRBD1	TGTGCCAGCAGCTCACTCCGGGACAGGGGTGGTGAGCAGTTCTTC	CASSSLRDRGGEQFF
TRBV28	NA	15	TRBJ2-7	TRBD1	TGTGCCAGCAGCCGTGGACAGGGGTCCCCCTACGAGCAGTACTTC	CASSRGQGSPYEQYF
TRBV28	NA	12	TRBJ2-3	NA	TGTGCCAGCAGTTTATTGGCAGATACGCAGTATTTT	CASSLLADTQYF
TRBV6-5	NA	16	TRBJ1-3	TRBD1	TGTGCCAGCAAAACTTCGACAGGGGGAACGGGAAACACCATATATTTT	CASKTSTGGTGNTIYF
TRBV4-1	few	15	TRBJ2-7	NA	TGCGCCAGCAGCCAAGAGGACATTGTGTCCTACGAGCAGTACTTC	CASSQEDIVSYEQYF
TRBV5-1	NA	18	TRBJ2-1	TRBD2	TGCGCCAGCAGCTTGGCTAGCGGGAGTTTGGTGTTCAGCAATGAGCAGTTCTTC	CASSLASGSLVFSNEQFF
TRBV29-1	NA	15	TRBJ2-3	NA	TGCAGCGTTCGCCGGGAGATACCCGGCACAGATACGCAGTATTTT	CSVRREIPGTDTQYF
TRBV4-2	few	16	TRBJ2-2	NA	TGTGCCAGCAGCCAAGTAACCGGAAGGAACACCGGGGAGCTGTTTTTT	CASSQVTGRNTGELFF
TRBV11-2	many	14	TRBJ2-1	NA	TGTGCCAGCAGCTTAGCACAGGGAGGGAATGAGCAGTTCTTC	CASSLAQGGNEQFF
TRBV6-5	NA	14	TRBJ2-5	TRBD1	TGTGCCAGCAGCCGGACAGGGAAAGAGGGGACCCAGTACTTC	CASSRTGKEGTQYF
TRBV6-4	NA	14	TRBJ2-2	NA	TGTGCCAGCAGTTGGACTTACTACACCGGGGAGCTGTTTTTT	CASSWTYYTGELFF
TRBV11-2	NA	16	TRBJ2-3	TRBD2	TGTGCCAGCAGTTTAGAACTAGCGGGGAGCACAGATATGCAGTATTTT	CASSLELAGSTDMQYF
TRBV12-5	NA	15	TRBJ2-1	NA	TGTGCTAGTGGTTTTGGTTCGTCCCAGGGCGATGAGCATTTCTTC	CASGFGSSQGDEHFF
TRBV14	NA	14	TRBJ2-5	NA	TGTGCCAGCAGCCTCGGCAGCCGTTACGGGACCCAGTACTTC	CASSLGSRYGTQYF